This T cell receptor (beta chain) came from a study of preoperative IRX-2 immunotherapy in early breast cancer (dated by TCRdb to between 2018 and 2021). The junction shows trimming of 4 bases on V and 4 bases on J, and the gene matches do not reach 3 bases of it. The CDR3 starts with the cysteine, ends with the phenylalanine, and has 15 residues. Left in the record is the CDR3 DNA by itself, 45 bases read in frame from the first base. CDR1 and CDR2 (KGHSY, FQNENV) derive from the germline V gene. With respect to this clone: Which antigen it targets is not known. It has no much larger one-base neighbor in the sample; base qualities were not kept.

The treatment or condition label corresponds to: preoperative locoregional IRX-2 cytokine immunotherapy. The samples were obtained from a phase Ib study that tested preoperative, locoregional IRX-2 cytokine immunotherapy meant to prime immune responses. The donors were early-stage breast cancer patients who were given IRX-2 prior to surgery. Library construction relied on the immunoSEQ multiplex PCR assay. TCRdb holds this immuneACCESS table with in-frame rearrangements only. Some clones are missing; in checked studies, unresolved V genes explain under half, and the rest has no known cause. The sample data list around 43,000 clones, and approximately 75% of these were observed just once. The ten most abundant clones make up roughly 1.2% of the sample.

This TCR derives from a human donor with breast cancer. The rearranged segments are TRBV16 and TRBJ1-4; TRBD1 agrees with 10 junctional bases. Sequences were derived from tumor tissue, sampled after IRX-2 immunotherapy. In nucleotides, the sequence is TGTGCCAGCAGCCGGGACAGGGGCCTTAATGAAAAACTGTTTTTT. Protein translation: CASSRDRGLNEKLFF.